The following is a T cell receptor beta chain sequence with its context. Its specificity is unknown. The method was immunoSEQ multiplex PCR; TCRdb's version includes in-frame clones alone and lacks a portion of them. Of about 150,000 clones listed, 80% to 90% were seen once; the top ten hold under 15%. Time point meaning: blood 2 weeks post-SBRT. Treatment here: 15 Gy SBRT to primary tumor, nephrectomy 4 weeks later. Clear cell pathology was present in this patient's renal cell carcinoma. This entry belongs to a study of radiation and T cells in renal cell carcinoma. Study-wide context: Nephrectomy followed 15 Gy stereotactic body radiation by 4 weeks. Findings and caveats of the study: From baseline, blood top tumor clonotypes peaked at 2 weeks post-radiation.

Losses at the gene ends were 1 base for V and 2 bases for J; bases not matched to a gene: 2. The CDR3 has 16 residues. Looked up from germline, CDR1 is SGHTA and CDR2 is FQGNSA. This TCR was sampled from a woman aged 45-65 years with renal cell carcinoma. The chain combines TRBV7-2 with TRBJ2-3, with TRBD2 matching 11 bases. The sample consisted of blood, taken from a patient whose treatment included radiotherapy and nephrectomy. CDR3 sequence reads: CASSLGSGGATDTQYF. The CDR3 DNA sequence: TGTGCCAGCAGCTTAGGTAGCGGGGGGGCCACAGATACGCAGTATTTT.